This TCR beta chain derives from a study of cytomegalovirus exposure and HLA in healthy donors. The germline gives CDR1 SGHTA, CDR2 FQGNSA. V was cut by 5 bases and J by 2 bases, with 27 bases left in between. The CDR3 runs 19 residues. It was with 60 Vbeta and 13 Jbeta primers that the PCR ran. The table came from immunoSEQ multiplex PCR; TCRdb's copy has only in-frame clones and leaves some out. The table lists approximately 150,000 clones, roughly four fifths of them singletons. The chain carries TRBV7-2 and TRBJ2-5; a weak D match, TRBD1 (6 bases). The sample comprised PBMCs. This receptor was identified in a female donor in good health and CMV-seronegative. The CDR3 nucleotides are TGTGCCAGCAGCCTCTTCCCCCTGTGGGGACAAGGGAAGCAAGAGACCCAGTACTTC. It codes for CASSLFPLWGQGKQETQYF.